Following are 20 T cell receptor beta chains from one sample sequenced in a study of blood T cell repertoires in COVID-19. Method: immunoSEQ multiplex PCR; TCRdb's copy keeps in-frame clones and lacks some. Of under 500,000 clones in the sample, roughly nine tenths were seen once. The sample taken for sequencing was PBMCs or T cells enriched from blood (not recorded which). Receptors were obtained from a woman aged 18-29 years with acute COVID-19.

The chain links TRBV10-3 to TRBJ2-1; 12 nucleotides line up with TRBD2. Germline trimming cut 5 bases from V and 4 bases from J; bases unmatched to any gene: 15. CDR1 ENHRY and CDR2 SYGVKD come from the germline V gene. The CDR3 sequence is 19 residues long. CDR3 amino acids: CAISPGTSSGRGLYNEQFF. The CDR3 nucleotides are TGTGCCATCAGTCCAGGGACCTCTAGCGGGAGGGGGCTATACAATGAGCAGTTCTTC.

This sequence joins TRBV28 and TRBJ2-1; weak D call: TRBD2 (7 bases). Trimming shortened V by 3 bases and J by 4 bases, and 13 bases separated the two germline ends. This CDR3 is 15 amino acids long. Per the germline V gene, CDR1 is MDHEN and CDR2 is SYDVKM. The CDR3 region is CASSFGGGHYNEQFF. CDR3 sequence (DNA): TGTGCCAGCAGTTTTGGGGGGGGCCATTACAATGAGCAGTTCTTC.

This chain uses TRBV7-6 with TRBJ2-7, with 8 positions matching TRBD1. Germline V gene data show CDR1 as SGHVS and CDR2 as FNYEAQ. The CDR3 contains 16 residues. Trimming removed 3 bases from V and 2 bases from J; junction bases left unmatched: 9. CDR3 amino acids: CASSLFSGQGAYEQYF. In nucleotides, the CDR3 is TGTGCCAGCAGCTTGTTTTCTGGACAGGGCGCCTACGAGCAGTACTTC.

V is TRBV4-3 and J is TRBJ2-3, with D possibly TRBD1 on 6 matching bases. The CDR3 covers 16 residues. Germline assignment: CDR1 LGHNA and CDR2 YSLEER. The V end lost 1 base, the J end lost 2 bases, and 13 bases lay between the germline ends. CDR3 sequence: CASSQVLQGFTDTQYF. In nucleotides, the CDR3 is TGCGCCAGCAGCCAAGTGTTACAGGGATTCACAGATACGCAGTATTTT.

The chain has TRBV12-5 and TRBJ2-2; D not certain. The length of the CDR3 is 11 residues. The ends were cut back, 2 bases at V and 9 bases at J, with 4 bases in the middle. In germline, CDR1 is LGHNT, CDR2 FRNRAP. CDR3 loop: CASGLLRELFF. For the CDR3, the DNA is TGTGCTAGTGGTTTGCTCCGGGAGCTGTTTTTT.

The chain couples TRBV23-1 to TRBJ2-5; 11 bases align to TRBD1. TRBV23-1 is designated an ORF whose function remains uncertain. The CDR3 extends over 12 amino acids. J gave up 6 bases and V 8 bases, and 2 bases lay outside the gene matches. CDR3: CASRDRGKTQYF. CDR3 in DNA: TGCGCCAGCCGGGACAGGGGGAAGACCCAGTACTTC.

In regard to this clone: Other DNA variants within this sample encode the same CDR3. CDR3 protein: CASSEVGGSGNTIYF. The CDR3 DNA reads as TGTGCCAGCAGTGAAGTAGGCGGCTCTGGAAACACCATATATTTT. The chain couples TRBV6-1 to TRBJ1-3; D gene ambiguous. Trimming shortened V by 1 base and J by 0 bases, and 7 bases separated the two germline ends. CDR1 and CDR2 (germline): MNHNS, SASEGT. The length of the CDR3 is 15 residues.

This clone showed up just a few times. CDR3 bases: TGTGCCAGCAAGGACAGGGAATCGACCGGGGAGCTGTTTTTT. Residues: CASKDRESTGELFF. This chain uses TRBV2 with TRBJ2-2; TRBD1 matches 8 bases. Germline CDR1 reads SNHLY; CDR2 reads FYNNEI. The CDR3 runs to 14 residues. J gave up 5 bases and V 7 bases, and 6 bases lay outside the gene matches. Variable domain in full (rest from reference TRBV2 and TRBJ2-2): EPEVTQTPSHQVTQMGQEVILRCVPISNHLYFYWYRQILGQKVEFLVSFYNNEISEKSEIFDDQFSVERPDGSNFTLKIRSTKLEDSAMYFCASKDRESTGELFFGEGSRLTVL.

This clone was picked up one time. V gene TRBV5-1 combines with J gene TRBJ2-3; 9 bases are a match to TRBD2. V lost 1 base and J lost 2; bases outside the gene matches: 5. The CDR3 has 16 residues. The germline V gene has CDR1 SGHRS and CDR2 YFSETQ. CDR3 nucleotide sequence: TGCGCCAGCAGCTTGATGCCTAGCGGGAACACAGATACGCAGTATTTT. Translated, it gives CASSLMPSGNTDTQYF.

This rearrangement joins TRBV7-9 to TRBJ2-5, with no clear D. Germline CDR1 is SEHNR and CDR2 is FQNEAQ (reference sequence). Trimming took off 6 bases at V and 0 bases at J, with 5 bases between the two ends. CDR3 size: 12 residues. CDR3 coding DNA: TGTGCCAGCAGAGCGTACCAAGAGACCCAGTACTTC. Protein sequence: CASRAYQETQYF.

The rearrangement links TRBV7-3 to TRBJ2-3, with 9 bases aligning to TRBD2. The germline CDR1 and CDR2 sequences are SGHTA and FQGTGA. The V segment lost 1 base and the J segment 2 bases; nucleotides outside the gene matches: 1. CDR3 length: 15 residues. CDR3 loop: CASSLSGGVTDTQYF. The CDR3, as DNA: TGTGCCAGCAGCTTAAGCGGGGGGGTCACAGATACGCAGTATTTT.

The gene calls are TRBV15 and TRBJ2-2; D may be TRBD2 (5 bases). CDR1 is LNHNV and CDR2 is YYDKDF in the germline V gene (reference sequence). CDR3 length equals 14 residues. The V end was cut by 0 bases, the J end by 10 bases, with 12 bases between. The CDR3 bases are TGTGCCACCAGCAGAGATTCGGGATTTTTGGAGCTGTTTTTT. This gives the protein CATSRDSGFLELFF. Based on the CDR3 plus reference TRBV15 and TRBJ2-2, the full variable domain is DAMVIQNPRYQVTQFGKPVTLSCSQTLNHNVMYWYQQKSSQAPKLLFHYYDKDFNNEADTPDNFQSRRPNTSFCFLDIRSPGLGDTAMYLCATSRDSGFLELFFGEGSRLTVL.

The chain recombines TRBV9 with TRBJ2-5, with D possibly being TRBD1 (7 bases). Germline CDR1 and CDR2: SGDLS and YYNGEE. Trimming left V 3 bases short and J 5 bases short, with 14 bases between. The CDR3 totals 14 residues. CDR3 sequence reads: CASSGKTGRETQYF. The CDR3 region has the DNA TGTGCCAGCAGCGGGAAGACAGGGAGGGAGACCCAGTACTTC.

This rearrangement joins TRBV29-1 to TRBJ2-1, with 8 nucleotides matching TRBD1. Germline V gives CDR1 SQVTM, CDR2 ANQGSEA. CDR3 length equals 13 residues. Germline trimming cut 4 bases from V and 7 bases from J; bases unmatched to any gene: 6. Written as DNA, the CDR3 is TGCAGCGTTGGACAGGGGTTGGGTAATGAGCAGTTCTTC. It codes for CSVGQGLGNEQFF.

The chain employs TRBV12-3 or TRBV12-4 and TRBJ1-1; possibly TRBD1 for D (6 bases). This CDR3 region has 13 residues. Trimming left V 6 bases short and J 4 bases short, with 12 bases between. The CDR3 nucleotides read TGTGCCAGCAGACCTACCAGGGGCACTGAAGCTTTCTTT. This encodes CASRPTRGTEAFF.

V gene TRBV27 combines with J gene TRBJ2-7; 8 bases align to TRBD1. The germline CDR1 and CDR2 sequences are MNHEY and SMNVEV (reference sequence). This CDR3 is built from 13 residues. V lost 5 bases, J lost 3 bases, and 3 bases stayed unmatched. The CDR3: CASSTDRGYEQYF. The CDR3 region has the DNA TGTGCCAGCAGTACCGACAGGGGCTACGAGCAGTACTTC.

Worth noting for this clone: The identical CDR3 is also encoded by other nucleotide sequences in the sample. This chain uses TRBV27 with TRBJ2-7; 9 positions agree with TRBD1. Germline V CDR1 and CDR2: MNHEY, SMNVEV (reference sequence). This CDR3 contains 14 residues. V shed 2 bases, J shed 3 bases, and the junction held 2 bases outside the gene matches. The CDR3 reads CASSLGTGSYEQYF. The CDR3 DNA follows: TGTGCCAGCAGTTTAGGGACAGGGAGCTACGAGCAGTACTTC.

The chain has TRBV2 and TRBJ1-2; 7 nucleotides align to TRBD1. This CDR3 is built from 15 residues. Germline-derived CDR1 and CDR2 are SNHLY and FYNNEI. Losses at the gene ends were 0 bases for V and 3 bases for J; bases not matched to a gene: 4. The CDR3 bases are TGTGCCAGCAGTGAAGCCTGGGACAGCTACTATGGCTACACCTTC. It translates to CASSEAWDSYYGYTF.

In its sample, this clone was seen many times. This sequence joins TRBV6-4 and TRBJ1-2; TRBD1 is a possible D gene (6 bases). Germline V gene sequence: CDR1 MRHNA, CDR2 SNTAGT. The CDR3 sequence is 15 residues long. V was cut by 4 bases and J by 3 bases, with 15 bases left in between. The CDR3 bases are TGTGCCAGCAGTGTCAGGGGCGGGTCGGACTATGGCTACACCTTC. The encoded protein is CASSVRGGSDYGYTF.

The count of this clone is one. The chain uses TRBV4-3 and TRBJ1-6; 8 nucleotides match TRBD1. The CDR3 length is 16 residues. The V and J ends lost 3 bases and 7 bases, in that order; junction bases with no gene match: 8. Germline V gives CDR1 LGHNA, CDR2 YSLEER. The CDR3 DNA sequence: TGCGCCAGCAGCCAGGACACAGGGGGGACAAATTCACCCCTCCACTTT. Translation: CASSQDTGGTNSPLHF.